Reported below is one TCR beta chain. Antigen unknown. Germline CDR1 SGHAT, CDR2 FQDESV (reference sequence). Trimming cost V 2 bases and J 5 bases, with 9 bases left between them. The CDR3 extends over 13 amino acids. Every isolated RNA sample was fully reverse transcribed, so sequencing captured expressed TCRB transcripts. Profiling relied on immunoSEQ multiplex PCR, and the TCRdb table lists in-frame clones only, not all of them. The sample shows about 250,000 clones, roughly a tenth of them seen only once. Stem cell-like memory, regulatory, central memory and naive CD4+ cells were sorted via CD45RO/CCR7/CD25/CD127/CD95/CD27. Without exception, sorted populations had purity beyond 98%. The data originate from a study of beta chain features in type 1 diabetes. Study-wide results and caveats: In patients and controls equally, PCR might favor templates that are shorter. When Type 1 diabetes patients were examined, their TCRB CDR3s proved moderately but significantly shorter in all four CD4+ subsets.

Sample: naive CD4+ T cells from blood. V gene TRBV11-1 combines with J gene TRBJ2-5; TRBD1 might be the D (5 bases). The clonotype was recovered from a young man with type 1 diabetes. The CDR3 spells CASSLLGDETQYF. Written as DNA, the CDR3 is TGTGCCAGCAGCTTACTAGGGGATGAGACCCAGTACTTC.